Shown below are 15 T cell receptor beta chains from a single sample sequenced in a study of blood T cell repertoires in COVID-19. Measured with immunoSEQ multiplex PCR; TCRdb has only the in-frame clones, and not every one. This sample has under 200,000 clones; approximately 80% occur once, and the top ten carry 3.7%. Specimen: peripheral blood. The receptors come from an elderly woman with acute or convalescent COVID-19.

This clone was seen a handful of times. The chain has TRBV18 and TRBJ2-7, with TRBD1 as a possible D gene (7 bases). V lost 0 bases to trimming and J lost 2 bases, with 14 bases between them. The CDR3 runs to 16 residues. The germline V gene has CDR1 KGHSH and CDR2 LQKENI. CDR3 amino acids: CASSPPSQGGTYEQYF. Here the CDR3 DNA reads TGTGCCAGCTCACCACCATCTCAGGGGGGTACCTACGAGCAGTACTTC.

The chain couples TRBV11-2 to TRBJ2-1; 8 bases align to TRBD2. The junction had 7 bases not matched to a gene; V was cut back by 3 bases and J by 6 bases. The CDR3 contains 15 residues. Germline CDR1 and CDR2: SGHAT and FQNNGV. The CDR3 protein is CASSLEGRGANEQFF. The CDR3 DNA follows: TGTGCCAGCAGCTTGGAAGGGCGGGGGGCCAATGAGCAGTTCTTC.

This chain uses TRBV20-1 with TRBJ2-1; 8 bases are a match to TRBD2. CDR1 and CDR2 (germline): DFQATT, SNEGSKA (reference sequence). The CDR3 has 17 residues. Trimming at V came to 3 bases and at J to 0 bases, leaving 10 bases not matched to a gene. The CDR3 bases are TGCAGTGCTAGTAGACTAGCGAACGACCTCTCCTACAATGAGCAGTTCTTC. It translates to CSASRLANDLSYNEQFF.

V gene TRBV4-2 combines with J gene TRBJ1-2, with D perhaps TRBD1 (5 bases). Germline loops: CDR1 LGHNA, CDR2 YNFKEQ. V dropped 6 bases and J dropped 4 bases, with 9 bases sitting between them. The CDR3 runs to 12 residues. Here the CDR3 DNA reads TGTGCCAGCAGGTTAGACAGCTATGGCTACACCTTC. Its translation: CASRLDSYGYTF.

The DNA of the CDR3 is TGTGCCAGCAGCCAGGTCTCCTATAATTCACCCCTCCACTTT. Protein product: CASSQVSYNSPLHF. J is TRBJ1-6 and V is TRBV7-2; D unclear. The CDR3 is 14 amino acids. V was shortened by 5 bases and J by 0 bases, with 5 bases between the two germline ends. Per germline, CDR1 SGHTA and CDR2 FQGNSA. Full variable domain (rest looked up from reference TRBV7-2 and TRBJ1-6): GAGVSQSPSNKVTEKGKDVELRCDPISGHTALYWYRQSLGQGLEFLIYFQGNSAPDKSGLPSDRFSAERTGGSVSTLTIQRTQQEDSAVYLCASSQVSYNSPLHFGNGTRLTVT.

The chain links TRBV5-4 to TRBJ1-1, with TRBD1 as a possible D gene (6 bases). The V end was cut by 4 bases, the J end by 5 bases, with 15 bases between. Germline CDR1 reads SGHNT; CDR2 reads YYREEE (reference sequence). The CDR3 is 14 residues long. This CDR3 reads CASSEPYRVTEAFF. DNA of the CDR3: TGTGCCAGCAGCGAACCATACAGGGTTACTGAAGCTTTCTTT.

This chain joins TRBV2 and TRBJ2-5, with D perhaps TRBD1 (7 bases). V gave up 4 bases and J gave up 3 bases, with 15 bases separating them. The CDR3 consists of 15 residues. Germline V gene sequence: CDR1 SNHLY, CDR2 FYNNEI. Written as DNA, the CDR3 is TGTGCCAGCAGTGCTCAGGGGGGATATGAAGAGACCCAGTACTTC. This sequence encodes CASSAQGGYEETQYF.

The chain couples TRBV18 to TRBJ1-1, with D tentatively TRBD1 (5 bases). CDR3 size: 18 residues. V lost 3 bases and J 0 bases, leaving 20 bases between the germline ends. Looked up from germline, CDR1 is KGHSH and CDR2 is LQKENI. CDR3 region: CASSPEYLKTDMNTEAFF. The CDR3 coding sequence is TGTGCCAGCTCACCCGAATATCTAAAGACAGACATGAACACTGAAGCTTTCTTT. Supplemented by reference TRBV18 and TRBJ1-1, the full variable domain reads NAGVMQNPRHLVRRRGQEARLRCSPMKGHSHVYWYRQLPEEGLKFMVYLQKENIIDESGMPKERFSAEFPKEGPSILRIQQVVRGDSAAYFCASSPEYLKTDMNTEAFFGQGTRLTVV.

This clone was picked up one time. The chain couples TRBV6-5 to TRBJ1-4, with 8 bases identical to TRBD1. From germline, CDR1 is MNHEY and CDR2 SVGAGI. V gave up 5 bases and J gave up 8 bases; unmatched junction bases: 7. The CDR3 loop spans 14 amino acids. CDR3: CASSIDRGGEKLFF. DNA for the CDR3: TGTGCCAGCAGTATCGACAGGGGAGGCGAAAAACTGTTTTTT.

The DNA for the CDR3 is TGTGCCAGCAGCTCATATACAGAAAACTACGAGCAGTACTTC. Translating it yields CASSSYTENYEQYF. The chain links TRBV7-3 to TRBJ2-7; D uncertain. This CDR3 is 14 amino acids long. Between the trimmed V and J ends, which lost 4 bases and 3 bases, there was a span of 13 bases. Germline V gene sequence: CDR1 SGHTA, CDR2 FQGTGA.

This chain joins TRBV2 and TRBJ1-4, with 7 bases that match TRBD1. Trimming cost V 7 bases and J 1 base; bases outside gene matches: 6. CDR1 and CDR2 (germline): SNHLY, FYNNEI. The CDR3 contains 15 residues. CDR3 in amino acids: CASTYRQGTNEKLFF. The CDR3 bases are TGTGCCAGCACCTACCGACAGGGAACTAATGAAAAACTGTTTTTT.

This chain uses TRBV28 with TRBJ1-5; D may be TRBD1 (5 bases). The CDR3 runs 16 residues. Germline-derived CDR1 and CDR2 are MDHEN and SYDVKM. The V end was cut by 1 base, the J end by 2 bases, with 12 bases between. CDR3 nucleotide sequence: TGTGCCAGCAGTTTATTCGGGGGTTTTGGCAATCAGCCCCAGCATTTT. It translates to CASSLFGGFGNQPQHF. Full variable domain (remainder filled in from reference TRBV28 and TRBJ1-5): DVKVTQSSRYLVKRTGEKVFLECVQDMDHENMFWYRQDPGLGLRLIYFSYDVKMKEKGDIPEGYSVSREKKERFSLILESASTNQTSMYLCASSLFGGFGNQPQHFGDGTRLSIL.

The gene calls are TRBV19 and TRBJ1-2, with a tentative D call TRBD1 (6 bases). The length of the CDR3 is 14 residues. Germline V CDR1 and CDR2: LNHDA, SQIVND (reference sequence). V was trimmed by 2 bases and J by 2 bases, leaving 9 bases between them. This chain's CDR3 is CASSIRRGNYGYTF. The DNA for the CDR3 is TGTGCCAGTAGTATACGCAGGGGCAACTATGGCTACACCTTC. The whole variable domain, remainder taken from reference TRBV19 and TRBJ1-2, is DGGITQSPKYLFRKEGQNVTLSCEQNLNHDAMYWYRQDPGQGLRLIYYSQIVNDFQKGDIAEGYSVSREKKESFPLTVTSAQKNPTAFYLCASSIRRGNYGYTFGSGTRLTVV.

This clone was seen a few times. The chain combines TRBV5-1 with TRBJ1-6; D perhaps matches TRBD1 (6 bases). Deletions cut 4 bases from V and 0 bases from J, with 14 bases between. This CDR3 is built from 17 residues. CDR1 and CDR2 from the germline V gene are SGHRS and YFSETQ. The CDR3: CASSTGQPSSYNSPLHF. The CDR3 nucleotides read TGCGCCAGCAGCACGGGACAACCTAGCTCCTATAATTCACCCCTCCACTTT. The variable domain in full, completed from reference TRBV5-1 and TRBJ1-6, reads KAGVTQTPRYLIKTRGQQVTLSCSPISGHRSVSWYQQTPGQGLQFLFEYFSETQRNKGNFPGRFSGRQFSNSRSEMNVSTLELGDSALYLCASSTGQPSSYNSPLHFGNGTRLTVT.

The rearrangement uses TRBV6-1 and TRBJ1-2; tentative D call: TRBD1 (6 bases). The CDR3 contains 14 residues. With 1 base removed from V and 2 bases from J, the gap between germline ends came to 8 bases. Germline-derived CDR1 and CDR2 are MNHNS and SASEGT. The CDR3 coding sequence is TGTGCCAGCAGTGAAGGACAGGCCAACTATGGCTACACCTTC. Its translation: CASSEGQANYGYTF.